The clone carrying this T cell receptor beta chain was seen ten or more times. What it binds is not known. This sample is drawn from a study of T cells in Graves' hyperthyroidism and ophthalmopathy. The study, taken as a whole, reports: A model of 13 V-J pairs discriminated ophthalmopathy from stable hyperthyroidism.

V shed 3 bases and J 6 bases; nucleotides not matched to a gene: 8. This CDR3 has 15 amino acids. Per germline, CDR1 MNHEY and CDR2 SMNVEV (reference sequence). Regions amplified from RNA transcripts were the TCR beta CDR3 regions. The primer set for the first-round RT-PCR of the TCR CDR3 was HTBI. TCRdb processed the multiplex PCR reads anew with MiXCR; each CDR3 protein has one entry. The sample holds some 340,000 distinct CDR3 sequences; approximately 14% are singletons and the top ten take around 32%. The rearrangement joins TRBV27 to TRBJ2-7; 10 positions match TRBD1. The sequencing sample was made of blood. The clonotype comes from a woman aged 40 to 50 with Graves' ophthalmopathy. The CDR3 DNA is TGTGCCAGCAGTTTTTTGACAGGGGGCGCGTCCGAGCAGTACTTC. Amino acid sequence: CASSFLTGGASEQYF.